Below, 8 T cell receptor beta chains from the same sample are listed, as sequenced in a study of Ad26.COV2.S vaccination and SARS-CoV-2 variants. The treatment: 15 to 20 received Ad26.COV2.S at low or high dose, single or two shots; a few received placebo; per-sample allocation not given. Each sample was drawn 63 days after the first injection (of vaccine or placebo). Assay: immunoSEQ multiplex PCR; the TCRdb copy retains only in-frame clones and omits some. The sample has 350,000 to 500,000 clones, roughly 90% seen once. Sequencing was performed on peripheral blood, taken in a trial of Ad26.COV2.S vaccine versus placebo. Receptors were obtained from a person between 18 and 65 years old who received the Ad26.COV2.S COVID-19 vaccine or a placebo.

V is TRBV7-9 and J is TRBJ2-1; a weak D match, TRBD2 (5 bases). V was pared by 4 bases and J by 16 bases, with 14 bases between. The CDR3 loop spans 11 amino acids. CDR1 and CDR2 from the germline V gene are SEHNR and FQNEAQ (reference sequence). The CDR3 sequence is CASSYRDFCFF. The CDR3 DNA reads TGTGCCAGCAGCTACCGGGATTTCTGTTTCTTC.

This clone has only one observation. J is TRBJ2-4 and V is TRBV11-2; D call uncertain. This CDR3 has 14 amino acids. The germline V gene encodes CDR1 SGHAT and CDR2 FQNNGV. The V and J ends lost 6 bases and 5 bases respectively, with 14 bases between them. CDR3 sequence reads: CASSLVVGQNIQYF. CDR3 nucleotides: TGTGCCAGCAGTTTGGTGGTGGGTCAAAACATTCAGTACTTC.

The CDR3 here is CASSRTTAGVGKTQYF. CDR3 DNA sequence: TGTGCCAGCTCCCGAACCACAGCTGGGGTAGGAAAGACCCAGTACTTC. This chain uses TRBV5-4 with TRBJ2-5; D remains unclear. Germline V gene sequence: CDR1 SGHNT, CDR2 YYREEE (reference sequence). Trimming took 7 bases from V and 6 from J, leaving 25 bases between them. The CDR3 loop spans 16 amino acids.

The sample holds one count of this clone. The rearrangement uses TRBV15 and TRBJ2-5; 7 bases are shared with TRBD1. The CDR3 consists of 15 residues. The V gene's germline CDR1 is LNHNV and CDR2 YYDKDF (reference sequence). V gave up 1 base and J gave up 3 bases; unmatched junction bases: 5. CDR3 coding DNA: TGTGCCACCAGCAGAGGGGTTGGGACAGAAGAGACCCAGTACTTC. Translated, it gives CATSRGVGTEETQYF.

This clone was seen a few times. The chain uses TRBV6-5 and TRBJ1-5, with 8 bases matching TRBD1. Germline-derived CDR1 and CDR2 are MNHEY and SVGAGI. The V and J ends lost 6 bases and 2 bases, in that order; junction bases with no gene match: 3. This CDR3 spans 14 amino acids. Written as DNA, the CDR3 is TGTGCCAGCAGAAGGGGACAGGGCAATCAGCCCCAGCATTTT. Its translation is CASRRGQGNQPQHF.

The chain recombines TRBV7-9 with TRBJ2-5, with no clear D. The V gene lost 5 bases and the J gene lost 2 bases, with 21 bases spanning the gap. The CDR3 consists of 17 residues. The V gene's germline CDR1 is SEHNR and CDR2 FQNEAQ (reference sequence). In DNA, the CDR3 is TGTGCCAGCAGCCCACCAAAGGCACGATTGGCTCAAGAGACCCAGTACTTC. This sequence encodes CASSPPKARLAQETQYF.

This chain joins TRBV28 and TRBJ1-1; 11 bases match TRBD1. CDR1 is MDHEN, CDR2 SYDVKM, per germline. The junction had 8 bases not matched to a gene; V was cut back by 6 bases and J by 5 bases. The CDR3 length is 15 residues. For the CDR3, the DNA is TGTGCCAGCAGACCCGGACAGGGGGCGCGTACTGAAGCTTTCTTT. Residues: CASRPGQGARTEAFF.

The chain couples TRBV7-9 to TRBJ2-2, with D maybe TRBD1 (6 bases). The length of the CDR3 is 16 residues. V was trimmed by 5 bases and J by 0 bases, leaving 13 bases between them. Germline CDR1 is SEHNR and CDR2 is FQNEAQ (reference sequence). CDR3 loop: CASSTLRGTNTGELFF. CDR3 coding DNA: TGTGCCAGCAGCACCCTCAGGGGAACGAACACCGGGGAGCTGTTTTTT.